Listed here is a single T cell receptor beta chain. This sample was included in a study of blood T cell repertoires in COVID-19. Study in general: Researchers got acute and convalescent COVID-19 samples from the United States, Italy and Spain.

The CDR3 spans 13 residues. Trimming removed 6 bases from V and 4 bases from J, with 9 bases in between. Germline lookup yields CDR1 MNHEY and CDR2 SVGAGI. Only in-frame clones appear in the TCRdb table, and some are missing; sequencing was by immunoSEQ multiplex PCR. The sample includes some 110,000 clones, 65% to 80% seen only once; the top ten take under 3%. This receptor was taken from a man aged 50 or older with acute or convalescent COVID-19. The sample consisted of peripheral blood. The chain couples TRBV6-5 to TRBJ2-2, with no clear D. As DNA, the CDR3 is TGTGCCAGCAGCCCGGTTGGCACCGGGGAGCTGTTTTTT. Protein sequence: CASSPVGTGELFF.